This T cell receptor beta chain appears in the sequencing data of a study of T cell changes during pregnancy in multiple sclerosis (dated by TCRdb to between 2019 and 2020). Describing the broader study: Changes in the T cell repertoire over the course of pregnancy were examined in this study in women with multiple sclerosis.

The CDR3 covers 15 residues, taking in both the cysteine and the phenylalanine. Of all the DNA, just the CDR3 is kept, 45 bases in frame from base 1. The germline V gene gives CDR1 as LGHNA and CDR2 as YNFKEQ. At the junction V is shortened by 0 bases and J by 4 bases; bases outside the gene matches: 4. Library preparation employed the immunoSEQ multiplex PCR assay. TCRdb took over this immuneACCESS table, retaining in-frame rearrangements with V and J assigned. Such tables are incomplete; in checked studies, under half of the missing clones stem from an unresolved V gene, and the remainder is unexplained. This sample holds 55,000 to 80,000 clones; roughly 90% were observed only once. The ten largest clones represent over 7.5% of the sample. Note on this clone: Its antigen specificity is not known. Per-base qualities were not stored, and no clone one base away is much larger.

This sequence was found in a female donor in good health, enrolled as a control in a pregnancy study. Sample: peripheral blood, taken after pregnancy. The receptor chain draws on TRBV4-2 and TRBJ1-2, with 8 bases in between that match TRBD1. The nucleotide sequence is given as TGTGCCAGCAGCCAAGAAGGGACAGGACCCTATGGCTACACCTTC. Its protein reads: CASSQEGTGPYGYTF.